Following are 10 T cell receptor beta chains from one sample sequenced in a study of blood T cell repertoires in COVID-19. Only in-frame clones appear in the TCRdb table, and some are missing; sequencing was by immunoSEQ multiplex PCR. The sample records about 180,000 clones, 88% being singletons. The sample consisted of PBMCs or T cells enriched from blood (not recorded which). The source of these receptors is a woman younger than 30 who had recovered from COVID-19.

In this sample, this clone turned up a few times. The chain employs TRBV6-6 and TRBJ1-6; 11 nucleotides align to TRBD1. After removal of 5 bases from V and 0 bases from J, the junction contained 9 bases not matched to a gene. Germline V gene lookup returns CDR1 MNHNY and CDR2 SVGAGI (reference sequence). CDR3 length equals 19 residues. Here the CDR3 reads CASSRTGGFSSSYNSPLHF. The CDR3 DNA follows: TGTGCCAGCAGTCGGACAGGGGGCTTTTCCTCCTCCTATAATTCACCCCTCCACTTT.

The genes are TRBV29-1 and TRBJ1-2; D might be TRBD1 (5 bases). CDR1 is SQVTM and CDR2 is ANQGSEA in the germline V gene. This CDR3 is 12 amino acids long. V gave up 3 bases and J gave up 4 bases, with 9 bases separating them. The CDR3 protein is CSVERQGYGYTF. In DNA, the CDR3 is TGCAGCGTTGAGCGGCAGGGCTATGGCTACACCTTC.

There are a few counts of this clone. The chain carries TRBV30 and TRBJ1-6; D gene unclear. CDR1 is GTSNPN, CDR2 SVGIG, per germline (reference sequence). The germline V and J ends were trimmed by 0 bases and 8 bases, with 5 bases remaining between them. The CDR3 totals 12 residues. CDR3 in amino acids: CAWSVAYSPLHF. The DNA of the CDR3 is TGTGCCTGGAGTGTAGCTTATTCACCCCTCCACTTT.

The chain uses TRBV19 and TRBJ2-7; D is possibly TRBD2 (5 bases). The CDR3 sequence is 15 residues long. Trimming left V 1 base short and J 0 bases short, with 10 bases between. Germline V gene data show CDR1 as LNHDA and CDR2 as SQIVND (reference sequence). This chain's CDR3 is CASSIAGNPSYEQYF. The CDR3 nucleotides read TGTGCCAGTAGTATAGCGGGGAACCCCTCCTACGAGCAGTACTTC.

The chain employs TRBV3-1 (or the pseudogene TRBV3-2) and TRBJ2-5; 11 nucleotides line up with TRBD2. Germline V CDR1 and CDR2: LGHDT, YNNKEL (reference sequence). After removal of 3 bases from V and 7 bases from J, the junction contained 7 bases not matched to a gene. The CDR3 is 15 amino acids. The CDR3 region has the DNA TGTGCCAGCAGCCATAGCGGGGGGGGCCCCCCGACCCAGTACTTC. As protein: CASSHSGGGPPTQYF.

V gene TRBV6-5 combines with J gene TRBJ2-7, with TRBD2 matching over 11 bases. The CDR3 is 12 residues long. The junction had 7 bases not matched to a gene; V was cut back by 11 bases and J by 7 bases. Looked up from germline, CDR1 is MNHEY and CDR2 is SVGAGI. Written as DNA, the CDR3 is TGTGCCGCGGGACTAGCGGTGGGTGAGCAGTACTTC. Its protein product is CAAGLAVGEQYF.

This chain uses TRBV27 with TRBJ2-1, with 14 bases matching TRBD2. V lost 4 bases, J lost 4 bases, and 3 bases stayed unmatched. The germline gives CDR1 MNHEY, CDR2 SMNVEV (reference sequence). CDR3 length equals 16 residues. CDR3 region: CASSSGLAGGYNEQFF. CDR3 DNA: TGTGCCAGCAGTTCCGGACTAGCGGGGGGATACAATGAGCAGTTCTTC.

CDR3 in amino acids: CASSLSGRSYEQYF. The CDR3 bases are TGTGCCAGCTCCCTTAGCGGGAGATCCTACGAGCAGTACTTC. The V and J genes are TRBV18 and TRBJ2-7; 9 positions match TRBD2. The trim removed 6 bases at V and 1 base at J, leaving 4 bases unmatched. The CDR3 is 14 residues long. Germline lookup yields CDR1 KGHSH and CDR2 LQKENI.

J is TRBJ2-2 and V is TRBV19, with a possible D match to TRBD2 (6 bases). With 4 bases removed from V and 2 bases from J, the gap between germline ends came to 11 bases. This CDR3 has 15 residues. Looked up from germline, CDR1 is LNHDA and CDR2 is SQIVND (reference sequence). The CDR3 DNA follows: TGTGCCAGTAGTAGGAGGGACTCAAACACCGGGGAGCTGTTTTTT. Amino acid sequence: CASSRRDSNTGELFF. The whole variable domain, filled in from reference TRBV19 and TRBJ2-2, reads DGGITQSPKYLFRKEGQNVTLSCEQNLNHDAMYWYRQDPGQGLRLIYYSQIVNDFQKGDIAEGYSVSREKKESFPLTVTSAQKNPTAFYLCASSRRDSNTGELFFGEGSRLTVL.

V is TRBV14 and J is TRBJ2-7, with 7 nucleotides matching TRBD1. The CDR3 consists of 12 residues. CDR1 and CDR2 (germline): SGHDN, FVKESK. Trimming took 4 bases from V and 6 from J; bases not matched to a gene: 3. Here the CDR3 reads CASSLTGVEQYF. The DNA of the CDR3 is TGTGCCAGCAGCCTTACAGGGGTCGAGCAGTACTTC.